This TCR beta chain was identified in a study of identical twins. The study, taken as a whole, reports: Monozygotic twin pairs showed more out-of-frame TCR alpha sharing than models estimated. Twins' surplus sharing was weaker for beta out-of-frame sequences.

Regarding this clonotype: Its specificity is unknown.

TCRdb reprocessed the 5' RACE reads with MiXCR, giving one entry per CDR3 protein. The sample lists 1.5 million to 2 million distinct CDR3 sequences, about 31% occurring once. What was sequenced was cord blood. The clonotype comes from a newborn girl in good health.

The DNA for the CDR3 is TGTGCCAGCAGTTCCAGCAGCCCTAGCACAGATACGCAGTATTTT. This encodes CASSSSSPSTDTQYF. The genes are TRBV28 and TRBJ2-3, with D uncertain. The germline gives CDR1 MDHEN, CDR2 SYDVKM. This CDR3 has 15 amino acids. Trimming removed 4 bases at V and 0 bases at J, with 11 bases between.